This is a list of T cell receptor beta chains from one sample in a study of cytomegalovirus exposure and HLA in healthy donors. Clones were sequenced by immunoSEQ multiplex PCR, and TCRdb holds only the in-frame ones, with some missing. The sample totals tens of thousands of clones. The sequenced sample consisted of PBMCs. The receptor source for this set is a man aged 45-60 years in good health and CMV-seropositive. Both conserved end residues are part of each CDR3. The D gene is left open where the match is weak.

TRBJ1-4 TRBD1 TRBV29-1 CSIQPGQGDEKLFF TGCAGCATTCAACCGGGACAGGGGGATGAAAAACTGTTTTTT
TRBJ1-1 NA TRBV5-6 CASSLARGLMNTEAFF TGTGCCAGCAGCTTGGCGCGTGGGCTAATGAACACTGAAGCTTTCTTT
TRBJ1-1 NA TRBV30 CAWSVLQGEAFF TGTGCCTGGAGTGTACTTCAGGGTGAAGCTTTCTTT
TRBJ1-1 TRBD1 TRBV25-1 CASSDLAGGLGHTEAFF TGTGCCAGCAGTGATCTTGCAGGGGGCTTGGGACACACTGAAGCTTTCTTT
TRBJ1-5 NA TRBV18 CASSPVGGQPQHF TGTGCCAGCTCACCAGTAGGAGGTCAACCCCAGCATTTT
TRBJ1-5 NA TRBV6-5 CASSRGSANQPQHF TGTGCCAGCAGTAGGGGGTCTGCGAATCAGCCCCAGCATTTT
TRBJ2-7 NA TRBV6-1 CASSENTISSWEQYF TGTGCCAGCAGTGAGAATACTATCTCCTCCTGGGAGCAGTACTTC
TRBJ2-5 TRBD1 TRBV5-1 CASSLATGRQETQYF TGCGCCAGCAGCTTGGCGACAGGGCGCCAAGAGACCCAGTACTTC
TRBJ1-2 TRBD1 TRBV7-9 CASSLVTGGQGYTF TGTGCCAGCAGCTTAGTTACAGGGGGCCAGGGCTACACCTTC
TRBJ1-2 NA TRBV6-5 CASSYRGDGYTF TGTGCCAGCAGTTACCGGGGGGATGGCTACACCTTC
TRBJ2-1 TRBD2 TRBV11-3 CASSLGASRTSGRRNEQFF TGTGCCAGCAGCTTAGGAGCCTCAAGGACTAGCGGCCGTCGAAATGAGCAGTTCTTC
TRBJ1-5 NA TRBV18 CASSPEGNQPQHF TGTGCCAGCTCACCAGAGGGTAATCAGCCCCAGCATTTT
TRBJ2-1 NA TRBV18 CASSPRRDSYNEQFF TGTGCCAGCTCACCAAGGCGGGACTCCTACAATGAGCAGTTCTTC
TRBJ1-1 TRBD1 TRBV19 CASSTNVQGAAFF TGTGCCAGTAGTACCAACGTACAGGGGGCTGCTTTCTTT
TRBJ1-2 TRBD1 TRBV10-3 CAISESAGGNGYTF TGTGCCATCAGTGAGTCGGCAGGGGGCAATGGCTACACCTTC
TRBJ2-5 NA TRBV7-6 CASSLTQETQYF TGTGCCAGCAGCTTAACACAAGAGACCCAGTACTTC
TRBJ2-2 TRBD1 TRBV7-2 CASSRQARDRGTGELFF TGTGCCAGCAGCCGACAGGCCCGGGACAGGGGTACCGGGGAGCTGTTTTTT
TRBJ2-2 TRBD2 TRBV4-3 CASSQSRGLANTGELFF TGCGCCAGCAGCCAATCCCGGGGACTAGCGAACACCGGGGAGCTGTTTTTT
TRBJ2-2 TRBD2 TRBV5-1 CASSLASGSRELFF TGCGCCAGCAGCTTGGCTAGCGGGAGTCGGGAGCTGTTTTTT
TRBJ1-1 NA TRBV20-1 CSARGPPETFF TGCAGTGCTAGAGGGCCCCCAGAAACTTTCTTT
TRBJ1-3 NA TRBV7-8 CASSFWARVSGNTIYF TGTGCCAGCAGCTTTTGGGCCAGGGTCTCTGGAAACACCATATATTTT
TRBJ1-2 NA TRBV30 CAWSVSSYGYTF TGTGCCTGGAGTGTATCCAGCTATGGCTACACCTTC
TRBJ1-5 TRBD1 TRBV7-8 CASSLQTGGNQPQHF TGTGCCAGCAGCCTTCAGACAGGGGGCAATCAGCCCCAGCATTTT
TRBJ2-5 NA TRBV4-2 CASSQEEKTGPETQYF TGTGCCAGCAGCCAAGAAGAGAAAACAGGGCCAGAGACCCAGTACTTC
TRBJ2-5 TRBD1 TRBV30 CAWEVGQGHQETQYF TGTGCCTGGGAGGTAGGACAGGGGCACCAAGAGACCCAGTACTTC
TRBJ2-3 TRBD2 TRBV4-1 CASSQEPRLAALGDTQYF TGCGCCAGCAGCCAGGAACCTCGACTAGCGGCACTGGGGGATACGCAGTATTTT
TRBJ1-1 TRBD1 TRBV5-1 CASSLETGGNTEAFF TGCGCCAGCAGCTTGGAGACAGGGGGGAACACTGAAGCTTTCTTT
TRBJ2-7 TRBD1 TRBV7-3 CASSLTGTGDYEQYF TGTGCCAGCAGCCTCACCGGGACAGGGGACTACGAGCAGTACTTC
TRBJ2-7 TRBD1 TRBV7-6 CASSPGTASAYEQYF TGTGCCAGCAGCCCCGGGACAGCGAGCGCCTACGAGCAGTACTTC
TRBJ2-1 TRBD2 TRBV6-5 CASSYDGGRAYNEQFF TGTGCCAGCAGTTACGACGGCGGGAGGGCGTACAATGAGCAGTTCTTC
TRBJ2-1 NA TRBV7-9 CASSLRPTARMNEQFF TGTGCCAGCAGCCTTCGACCCACAGCCCGGATGAATGAGCAGTTCTTC
TRBJ1-5 NA TRBV13 CASSLSSGRGYSNQPQHF TGTGCCAGCAGCTTAAGCTCGGGCCGAGGGTATAGCAATCAGCCCCAGCATTTT